Listed here are 2 T cell receptor beta chains from one sample, sequenced in a study of shared clonotypes between healthy human individuals. Assay used: immunoSEQ multiplex PCR; TCRdb lists only in-frame clones, some missing. The data contain about 2.2 million clones, around 93% of them singletons. Naive CD8 cells were CD45RO-negative, positively selected for CCR7, excluding terminally differentiated effector memory CD45RA+ cells. Sequencing was carried out using naive CD8+ T cells from PBMCs. The source of these receptors is a young man in good health. Some clones in this sample may be carry-over from other donors' samples.

The J gene is TRBJ1-2, the V gene TRBV27, with TRBD1 matching over 9 bases. This CDR3 spans 15 amino acids. CDR1 and CDR2 from the germline V gene are MNHEY and SMNVEV (reference sequence). The junction had 5 bases not matched to a gene; V was cut back by 2 bases and J by 4 bases. The CDR3 loop is CASSLDRGAGYGYTF. CDR3 in DNA: TGTGCCAGCAGTTTAGACAGGGGGGCGGGCTATGGCTACACCTTC.

This chain links TRBV13 with TRBJ2-2, with 9 bases lining up with TRBD1. CDR1 and CDR2 from the germline V gene are PRHDT and FYEKMQ (reference sequence). J lost 6 bases, V lost 7 bases, and 15 bases had no gene match. This CDR3 region has 17 residues. CDR3 protein: CASTHSRGQGKAGELFF. CDR3 nucleotides: TGTGCCAGCACCCATTCTCGGGGACAGGGAAAGGCCGGGGAGCTGTTTTTT.